One sample yielded the 21 T cell receptor beta chains listed below, sequenced in a study of early T cells in non-severe SARS-CoV-2 infection. MiXCR, applied by TCRdb to the 5' RACE reads, yields one record per CDR3 protein. There are 66,000 or so distinct CDR3 sequences in the sample; about 12% occur only once, and about 8.5% lies in the top ten. The specimen sequenced was whole blood. Receptors were obtained from an adult who was a healthcare worker with PCR-confirmed SARS-CoV-2 infection or an uninfected control (not recorded which).

This clonotype was seen more than once but under ten times. The chain employs TRBV18 and TRBJ2-1; D might be TRBD1 (6 bases). CDR1 and CDR2 (germline): KGHSH, LQKENI. Trimming removed 5 bases from V and 10 bases from J, with 12 bases in between. The CDR3 consists of 12 residues. The CDR3 nucleotides are TGTGCCAGCTCATCTGCCGGGACAGAGCAGTTCTTC. The encoded protein is CASSSAGTEQFF. The whole variable domain, remainder taken from reference TRBV18 and TRBJ2-1, is NAGVMQNPRHLVRRRGQEARLRCSPMKGHSHVYWYRQLPEEGLKFMVYLQKENIIDESGMPKERFSAEFPKEGPSILRIQQVVRGDSAAYFCASSSAGTEQFFGPGTRLTVL.

The sample holds a few counts of this clonotype. The rearrangement uses TRBV24-1 and TRBJ2-5; TRBD1 aligns across 10 bases. Unmatched junction bases numbered 13, after V lost 5 bases and J lost 5 bases. This CDR3 spans 17 amino acids. Germline assignment: CDR1 KGHDR and CDR2 SFDVKD. The chain's CDR3 is CATSGRTGGVSLETQYF. The CDR3 DNA is TGTGCCACCAGTGGACGGACAGGGGGAGTATCGCTTGAGACCCAGTACTTC.

This clonotype turned up a few times. This chain uses TRBV18 with TRBJ2-7; 8 bases line up with TRBD1. Trimming cost V 6 bases and J 4 bases; bases outside gene matches: 14. This CDR3 comprises 16 residues. CDR1 is KGHSH and CDR2 is LQKENI in the germline V gene. The CDR3 DNA is TGTGCCAGCTCCCATTACGCCACAGGGGGAAGTTACGAGCAGTACTTC. This sequence encodes CASSHYATGGSYEQYF.

The chain combines TRBV12-3 or TRBV12-4 with TRBJ2-7, with TRBD2 matching over 12 bases. J gave up 6 bases and V 5 bases, and 11 bases lay outside the gene matches. The CDR3 is 16 residues long. In nucleotides, the CDR3 is TGTGCCAGCAGTCGCGGACTAGCGGGACCCCAGGGCGAGCAGTACTTC. Residues: CASSRGLAGPQGEQYF.

This clonotype has just a few counts. The genes are TRBV19 and TRBJ2-5; D is tentatively TRBD1 or TRBD2 (5 bases each). The CDR3 is 13 amino acids. The V and J ends lost 5 bases and 4 bases respectively, with 11 bases between them. The germline V gene encodes CDR1 LNHDA and CDR2 SQIVND (reference sequence). The CDR3 reads CASSAPGTETQYF. The CDR3, as DNA: TGTGCCAGTAGTGCCCCCGGGACAGAGACCCAGTACTTC.

There are many counts of this clonotype. The V call is TRBV3-1, the J call TRBJ2-1, with 15 bases fitting TRBD2. Germline trimming cut 2 bases from V and 7 bases from J; bases unmatched to any gene: 6. Germline values: CDR1 LGHDT, CDR2 YNNKEL (reference sequence). This CDR3 is 17 amino acids long. The chain's CDR3 is CASSQRTSGRAQNEQFF. In DNA form, the CDR3 reads TGTGCCAGCAGCCAACGGACTAGCGGGAGGGCCCAGAATGAGCAGTTCTTC.

This clonotype was seen just once. The V gene is TRBV10-1, the J gene TRBJ2-1, with D maybe TRBD1 (6 bases). CDR3 length: 11 amino acids. CDR1 and CDR2 from the germline V gene are WNHNN and SYGVQD (reference sequence). The V end lost 5 bases, the J end lost 7 bases, and 6 bases lay between the germline ends. The CDR3 is CASSTGNEQFF. The CDR3 region has the DNA TGCGCCAGCAGTACAGGGAATGAGCAGTTCTTC.

The rearrangement joins TRBV29-1 to TRBJ2-1; D is unresolved. Looked up from germline, CDR1 is SQVTM and CDR2 is ANQGSEA. V was cut by 6 bases and J by 8 bases, with 20 bases left in between. This CDR3 is built from 14 residues. CDR3 residues: CSVLGFRLGDEQFF. Here the CDR3 DNA reads TGCAGCGTCCTAGGTTTCCGCCTTGGCGATGAGCAGTTCTTC.

This clonotype occurred many times. The chain is built from TRBV7-2 and TRBJ2-5; TRBD2 matches at 10 bases. CDR3 length: 17 amino acids. Germline CDR1 SGHTA, CDR2 FQGNSA. V lost 1 base to trimming and J lost 5 bases; unmatched junction nucleotides: 10. Written as DNA, the CDR3 is TGTGCCAGCAGCTTAGGGCTAGCGGGAGTGGTACAGGAGACCCAGTACTTC. Translation: CASSLGLAGVVQETQYF.

There are a few counts of this clonotype. V gene TRBV6-9 combines with J gene TRBJ2-1, with 10 bases lining up with TRBD2. Germline V gene lookup returns CDR1 MNHGY and CDR2 SVAAGI. The length of the CDR3 is 20 residues. With 1 base clipped from V and 9 bases from J, the junction kept 21 bases outside the gene matches. The CDR3 DNA sequence: TGTGCCAGCAGTTATTTTCGACCTGACTCCGTCCGGGAGCGGGAGGGTGAGCAGTTCTTC. Translation: CASSYFRPDSVREREGEQFF.

This clonotype was seen ten or more times. The chain links TRBV29-1 to TRBJ2-3; D is uncertain. Germline V gene data show CDR1 as SQVTM and CDR2 as ANQGSEA. V lost 7 bases and J 3 bases, leaving 14 bases between the germline ends. The CDR3 runs 13 residues. The CDR3: CSAHTGYTDTQYF. The CDR3, as DNA: TGCAGCGCGCATACTGGGTATACAGATACGCAGTATTTT.

This clonotype was observed a few times. V and J are TRBV4-1 and TRBJ1-6; 7 nucleotides match TRBD1. Germline V gene sequence: CDR1 MGHRA, CDR2 YSYEKL. The CDR3 runs to 16 residues. The J segment lost 3 bases and the V segment lost 5 bases, leaving 7 bases of the junction unmatched. The CDR3, as DNA: TGCGCCAGCAGCGATTCAGACAGGGACTATAATTCACCCCTCCACTTT. Its protein product is CASSDSDRDYNSPLHF.

This clonotype was counted between two and nine times. The chain combines TRBV6-2 or TRBV6-3 with TRBJ1-1; tentatively, D is TRBD1 (5 bases). Trimming pared 5 bases from V and 2 bases from J, leaving 9 bases between. In germline, CDR1 is MNHEY, CDR2 SVGEGT. The CDR3 is 13 amino acids. The CDR3 loop reads CASSHGGNTEAFF. CDR3 sequence (DNA): TGTGCCAGCAGTCACGGGGGTAACACTGAAGCTTTCTTT.

This clonotype was found many times. This chain uses TRBV5-1 with TRBJ2-5; D not certain. The V end lost 1 base, the J end lost 7 bases, and 11 bases lay between the germline ends. Germline values: CDR1 SGHRS, CDR2 YFSETQ. This CDR3 has 13 amino acids. The CDR3, as DNA: TGCGCCAGCAGCTTGTACGTCAGTGGGACCCAGTACTTC. Protein product: CASSLYVSGTQYF.

There are many counts of this clonotype. The chain joins TRBV9 to TRBJ2-7; 11 nucleotides match TRBD2. CDR1 and CDR2 from the germline V gene are SGDLS and YYNGEE. This CDR3 region has 14 residues. Trimming took 2 bases from V and 7 from J; bases not matched to a gene: 5. This chain's CDR3 is CASSVAGLAEEQYF. Written as DNA, the CDR3 is TGTGCCAGCAGCGTGGCGGGACTAGCGGAAGAGCAGTACTTC.

This clonotype was seen repeatedly, ten times or more. This chain uses TRBV29-1 with TRBJ2-1; D might be TRBD1 or TRBD2, each matching 5 bases. The CDR3 length is 14 residues. CDR1 is SQVTM, CDR2 ANQGSEA, per germline. Trimming cost V 8 bases and J 7 bases, with 21 bases left between them. The DNA for the CDR3 is TGCAGCTTCGCGAGGGCTCCCAGGGAGAATGAGCAGTTCTTC. Its protein product is CSFARAPRENEQFF.

The V gene is TRBV14, the J gene TRBJ1-2; D gene ambiguous. CDR1 and CDR2 from the germline V gene are SGHDN and FVKESK. CDR3 length: 13 residues. Trimming pared 4 bases from V and 9 bases from J, leaving 15 bases between. The CDR3 region has the DNA TGTGCCAGCAGCCCCCAGCCGTCCGAGCGCTACACCTTC. Translating gives CASSPQPSERYTF.

There are a few counts of this clonotype. The gene calls are TRBV20-1 and TRBJ2-3, with 12 bases fitting TRBD2. The CDR3 length is 15 residues. The ends lost 2 bases at V and 5 bases at J; junction bases unmatched: 5. CDR1 is DFQATT and CDR2 is SNEGSKA in the germline V gene (reference sequence). CDR3 residues: CSARLTSGRGDTQYF. The CDR3, as DNA: TGCAGTGCTAGACTGACTAGCGGGAGAGGAGATACGCAGTATTTT.

This clonotype was seen a handful of times. The genes are TRBV7-2 and TRBJ2-5; D not resolved. The CDR3 sequence is 16 residues long. Trimming removed 0 bases from V and 4 bases from J, with 15 bases in between. From germline, CDR1 is SGHTA and CDR2 FQGNSA. Here the CDR3 reads CASSLARGRPGETQYF. The CDR3 DNA reads as TGTGCCAGCAGCTTAGCGCGTGGCCGCCCTGGAGAGACCCAGTACTTC.

This clonotype was observed at least ten times. The V call is TRBV3-1, the J call TRBJ2-5; D is perhaps TRBD2 (5 bases). Between the trimmed V and J ends, which lost 5 bases and 4 bases, there was a span of 20 bases. Germline V lookup: CDR1 LGHDT, CDR2 YNNKEL (reference sequence). The CDR3 loop spans 16 amino acids. The chain's CDR3 is CASSLKEFIGGETQYF. CDR3 bases: TGTGCCAGCAGCTTAAAAGAGTTCATAGGAGGAGAGACCCAGTACTTC.

There are a few counts of this clonotype. V and J are TRBV20-1 and TRBJ2-5, with no clear D. Germline CDR1 and CDR2: DFQATT and SNEGSKA (reference sequence). The CDR3 totals 11 residues. Trimming left V 6 bases short and J 0 bases short, with 5 bases between. The CDR3 reads CSAEYQETQYF. As DNA, the CDR3 is TGCAGTGCCGAGTACCAAGAGACCCAGTACTTC.